These T cell receptor beta chains were read from a single sample in a study of cytomegalovirus exposure and HLA in healthy donors. Using immunoSEQ multiplex PCR, the repertoire was profiled, and TCRdb retains in-frame clones only, with some absent. The sample yields over 150,000 clones, approximately 78% seen once. The sequencing sample was made of PBMCs. The receptors derive from a woman aged 50 to 60 in good health and CMV-seropositive. The CDR3 runs from the conserved cysteine through the conserved F or W. The D gene is left open where the match is weak. Size values are once, few and many counts, or a class for expanded clones, and some rows have none.

V	J	size	D	CDR3	DNA
TRBV29-1	TRBJ2-7	NA	TRBD2	CSARLAGIPYEQYF	TGCAGCGCTCGACTAGCGGGGATCCCCTACGAGCAGTACTTC
TRBV5-5	TRBJ2-5	NA	NA	CASSLVAETQYF	TGTGCCAGCAGCTTGGTTGCGGAGACCCAGTACTTC
TRBV27	TRBJ2-2	NA	TRBD2	CASSQTPGLAGGIGELFF	TGTGCCAGCAGTCAGACGCCGGGACTAGCGGGGGGAATCGGGGAGCTGTTTTTT
TRBV2	TRBJ1-2	NA	NA	CASRPDSSYGYTF	TGTGCCAGCAGACCGGACAGCTCCTATGGCTACACCTTC
TRBV28	TRBJ2-1	NA	TRBD2	CASSLSGRANEQFF	TGTGCCAGCAGTCTTAGCGGGAGGGCCAATGAGCAGTTCTTC
TRBV5-1	TRBJ1-2	NA	NA	CASSFADTSGGYTF	TGCGCCAGCAGCTTCGCCGACACCTCTGGTGGCTACACCTTC
TRBV11-2	TRBJ2-1	NA	TRBD1	CASSGQGYEQFF	TGTGCCAGCAGCGGACAGGGATATGAGCAGTTCTTC
TRBV6-1	TRBJ2-4	NA	NA	CASSEGRVQYF	TGTGCCAGCAGTGAAGGCAGGGTTCAGTACTTC
TRBV29-1	TRBJ2-7	NA	NA	CSVGHTYEQYF	TGCAGCGTTGGACATACCTACGAGCAGTACTTC
TRBV7-8	TRBJ2-7	NA	TRBD1	CASSFVGTGVGSTYEQYF	TGTGCCAGCAGCTTTGTGGGGACAGGGGTGGGGTCCACCTACGAGCAGTACTTC
TRBV5-1	TRBJ1-1	NA	NA	CASSLGSRNTEAFF	TGCGCCAGCAGCTTGGGGAGCCGGAACACTGAAGCTTTCTTT
TRBV10-3	TRBJ1-2	NA	NA	CAISEDRNYGYTF	TGTGCCATCAGTGAAGACAGAAACTATGGCTACACCTTC
TRBV6-5	TRBJ2-1	NA	NA	CASSSTLGYNEQFF	TGTGCCAGCAGTTCCACACTAGGCTACAATGAGCAGTTCTTC
TRBV19	TRBJ2-5	once	TRBD1	CASSTLMTGTETQYF	TGTGCCAGTAGTACCCTTATGACAGGGACGGAGACCCAGTACTTC
TRBV5-4	TRBJ2-1	NA	TRBD1	CASSRDRGSEEQFF	TGTGCCAGCAGCCGGGACAGGGGGTCTGAAGAGCAGTTCTTC
TRBV10-3	TRBJ2-3	NA	NA	CAITEDGSTDTQYF	TGTGCCATCACGGAGGACGGGAGCACAGATACGCAGTATTTT
TRBV19	TRBJ2-1	NA	TRBD2	CASSLSSGGPYNEQFF	TGTGCCAGTAGTTTATCTAGCGGGGGACCCTACAATGAGCAGTTCTTC
TRBV18	TRBJ2-1	once	TRBD2	CASSPRGRGLDNEQFF	TGTGCCAGCTCACCCCGCGGGAGAGGGCTCGACAATGAGCAGTTCTTC
TRBV4-1	TRBJ2-4	NA	NA	CASSQDGTSGGNSQYF	TGCGCCAGCAGCCAAGATGGGACATCGGGTGGAAACAGTCAGTACTTC
TRBV30	TRBJ1-2	NA	TRBD1	CAWRMDRDYGYTF	TGTGCCTGGAGAATGGACAGGGACTATGGCTACACCTTC
TRBV28	TRBJ1-6	NA	NA	CASRPDRFNSPLHF	TGTGCCAGCAGACCGGACAGATTTAATTCACCCCTCCACTTT
TRBV5-1	TRBJ1-6	NA	NA	CASSPDNSPLHF	TGCGCCAGCAGCCCTGATAATTCACCCCTCCACTTT
TRBV5-1	TRBJ1-2	NA	TRBD1	CASSGGQGNGYTF	TGCGCCAGCAGCGGGGGACAGGGAAATGGCTACACCTTC
TRBV7-2	TRBJ2-7	NA	NA	CASSPRIATSYEQYF	TGTGCCAGCAGCCCCAGAATAGCAACCTCCTACGAGCAGTACTTC
TRBV4-1	TRBJ2-1	once	TRBD2	CASSQPTSGWNEQFF	TGCGCCAGCAGCCAACCGACTAGCGGGTGGAATGAGCAGTTCTTC
TRBV21-1	TRBJ2-7	NA	NA	CASSKALGTSGSYEQYF	TGTGCCAGCAGCAAAGCGCTAGGGACTAGCGGTAGCTACGAGCAGTACTTC
TRBV4-3	TRBJ1-5	once	TRBD1	CASSPRLPVTGVYQPQHF	TGCGCCAGCAGCCCCAGGCTCCCGGTGACAGGGGTCTATCAGCCCCAGCATTTT
TRBV10-3	TRBJ2-5	NA	NA	CAISESGSRGQETQYF	TGTGCCATCAGTGAGTCGGGATCTCGGGGGCAAGAGACCCAGTACTTC
TRBV7-7	TRBJ2-2	NA	TRBD2	CASSQGTSGRNTGELFF	TGTGCCAGCAGCCAGGGGACTAGCGGGAGAAACACCGGGGAGCTGTTTTTT
TRBV5-1	TRBJ2-7	NA	NA	CASSDSPDPYEQYF	TGCGCCAGCAGCGACAGTCCAGACCCCTACGAGCAGTACTTC
TRBV28	TRBJ2-7	NA	NA	CASSLFPYEQYF	TGTGCCAGCAGTTTGTTCCCATACGAGCAGTACTTC
TRBV6-1	TRBJ2-7	NA	TRBD1	CASSKTGRIGEQYF	TGTGCCAGCAGTAAGACAGGGCGGATCGGCGAGCAGTACTTC
TRBV13	TRBJ2-7	NA	NA	CASSFSSYEQYF	TGTGCCAGCAGCTTTAGCTCCTACGAGCAGTACTTC
TRBV30	TRBJ2-4	NA	NA	CAWSGGELAKNSQYF	TGTGCCTGGAGCGGGGGAGAGTTAGCCAAAAACAGTCAGTACTTC
TRBV9	TRBJ2-1	NA	TRBD2	CASSATSGGYNEQFF	TGTGCCAGCAGCGCTACTAGCGGGGGGTACAATGAGCAGTTCTTC
TRBV5-1	TRBJ2-4	few	TRBD1	CASSSDRSKNIQYF	TGCGCCAGCAGCTCGGACAGGAGCAAAAACATTCAGTACTTC
TRBV9	TRBJ2-3	NA	NA	CASSVATLGGGFTDTQYF	TGTGCCAGCAGCGTAGCTACCTTAGGAGGGGGCTTCACAGATACGCAGTATTTT
TRBV7-2	TRBJ2-5	NA	NA	CASSPRGRQETQYF	TGTGCCAGCAGCCCTAGGGGTAGGCAAGAGACCCAGTACTTC
TRBV10-3	TRBJ2-2	NA	TRBD1	CAISDGWGQFNTGELFF	TGTGCCATCAGTGACGGCTGGGGACAGTTTAACACCGGGGAGCTGTTTTTT
TRBV30	TRBJ1-6	once	NA	CAWSPKPYNSPLHF	TGTGCCTGGAGTCCCAAGCCCTATAATTCACCCCTCCACTTT
TRBV18	TRBJ1-1	NA	NA	CASSPTDSGTEAFF	TGTGCCAGCTCACCAACGGACAGCGGCACTGAAGCTTTCTTT